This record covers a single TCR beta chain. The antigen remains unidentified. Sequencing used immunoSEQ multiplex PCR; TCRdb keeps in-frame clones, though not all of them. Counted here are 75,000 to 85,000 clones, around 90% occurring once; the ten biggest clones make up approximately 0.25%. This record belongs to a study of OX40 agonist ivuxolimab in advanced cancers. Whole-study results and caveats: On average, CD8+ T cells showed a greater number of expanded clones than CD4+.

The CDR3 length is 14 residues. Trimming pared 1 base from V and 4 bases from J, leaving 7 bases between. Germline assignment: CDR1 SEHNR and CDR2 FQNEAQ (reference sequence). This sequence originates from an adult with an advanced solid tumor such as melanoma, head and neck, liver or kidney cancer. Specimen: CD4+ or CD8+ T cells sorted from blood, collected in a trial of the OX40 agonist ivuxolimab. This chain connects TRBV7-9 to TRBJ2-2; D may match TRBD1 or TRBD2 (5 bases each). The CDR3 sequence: CASSLDGATGELFF. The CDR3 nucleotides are TGTGCCAGCAGCTTAGACGGGGCCACCGGGGAGCTGTTTTTT.